This TCR beta chain was recovered during a study of cytomegalovirus exposure and HLA in healthy donors. The PCR contained 60 Vbeta and 13 Jbeta primers. Profiled with immunoSEQ multiplex PCR; TCRdb holds only in-frame clones, not every one. The sample records roughly 150,000 clones, about 72% being singletons. J lost 6 bases, V lost 3 bases, and 10 bases had no gene match. The CDR3 runs 15 residues. From germline, CDR1 is SGDLS and CDR2 YYNGEE. The V call is TRBV9, the J call TRBJ1-2; the match to TRBD1 covers 8 bases. Specimen: PBMCs. The clonotype was recovered from a man aged 60 to 75 in good health and CMV-seronegative. The CDR3 nucleotides read TGTGCCAGCAGCGCCCAAACAGGGGGTGGGGATGGCTACACCTTC. It translates to CASSAQTGGGDGYTF.